What follows are 9 T cell receptor beta chains derived from one specimen sequenced in a study of early T cells in non-severe SARS-CoV-2 infection. TCRdb reprocessed the 5' RACE reads with MiXCR, giving one entry per CDR3 protein. The sample has approximately 35,000 distinct CDR3 sequences, less than 8.5% seen once. The source material was whole blood, sampled at baseline. The receptor source for this set is an adult who was a healthcare worker with PCR-confirmed SARS-CoV-2 infection or an uninfected control (not recorded which).

In its sample, this clonotype was seen a few times. The chain's CDR3 is CASSPQGINSPLHF. CDR3 DNA sequence: TGTGCCAGCAGCCCACAGGGAATTAATTCACCCCTCCACTTT. The chain is built from TRBV7-9 and TRBJ1-6, with a tentative D call TRBD1 (6 bases). From germline, CDR1 is SEHNR and CDR2 FQNEAQ (reference sequence). V lost 5 bases to trimming and J lost 6 bases, with 11 bases between them. The CDR3 sequence is 14 residues long.

Points on this clonotype: This may be a read error: a much more frequent sequence differs by one nucleotide. This sequence joins TRBV11-2 and TRBJ2-1, with TRBD2 as a possible D gene (6 bases). Germline CDR1 and CDR2: SGHAT and FQNNGV. The length of the CDR3 is 15 residues. In DNA form, the CDR3 reads TGTGCCAACAGCTTACTGCGCGGGACGTACAATGAGCAGTTCTTC. This codes for CANSLLRGTYNEQFF.

At least ten counts were recorded for this clonotype. The chain joins TRBV24-1 to TRBJ2-1, with D uncertain. V was trimmed by 12 bases and J by 4 bases, leaving 9 bases between them. CDR1 and CDR2 from the germline V gene are KGHDR and SFDVKD. The CDR3 is made up of 11 amino acids. This chain's CDR3 is CASSAYNEQFF. The CDR3 DNA is TGTGCCTCTTCGGCTTACAATGAGCAGTTCTTC.

This clonotype was seen many times. The chain recombines TRBV18 with TRBJ2-5; 8 nucleotides agree with TRBD1. CDR1 and CDR2 (germline): KGHSH, LQKENI. With V trimmed by 6 bases and J by 6 bases, 12 bases remained unmatched. CDR3 length: 15 residues. The CDR3 sequence: CASSEDGQGAKTQYF. CDR3 DNA sequence: TGTGCCAGCTCGGAAGATGGACAGGGCGCGAAGACCCAGTACTTC.

This clonotype appeared many times. The V call is TRBV6-1, the J call TRBJ2-2, with D perhaps TRBD2 (5 bases). Germline V gives CDR1 MNHNS, CDR2 SASEGT. The CDR3 loop spans 14 amino acids. The V gene lost 6 bases and the J gene lost 3 bases, with 11 bases spanning the gap. For the CDR3, the DNA is TGTGCCAGCAGGGGCAGCGGATACACCGGGGAGCTGTTTTTT. Translated, it gives CASRGSGYTGELFF.

This clonotype was counted only a few times. V gene TRBV10-3 combines with J gene TRBJ2-3, with D uncertain. This CDR3 has 15 residues. Germline V lookup: CDR1 ENHRY, CDR2 SYGVKD. Trimming took 3 bases from V and 2 from J, leaving 12 bases between them. CDR3 DNA: TGTGCCATCAGTGACCCTCAGCCAGACACAGATACGCAGTATTTT. It is translated as CAISDPQPDTDTQYF.

The table lists this clonotype with many counts. V usage is TRBV7-9 and J usage is TRBJ2-7; 7 bases map to TRBD1. Germline V lookup: CDR1 SEHNR, CDR2 FQNEAQ (reference sequence). V lost 8 bases and J lost 6; bases outside the gene matches: 10. The CDR3 extends over 13 amino acids. The CDR3 DNA sequence: TGTGCCAGCGGAGAGAGGGGGCGCGGCGAGCAGTACTTC. This translates into CASGERGRGEQYF.

The J gene is TRBJ2-3, the V gene TRBV29-1, with TRBD2 matching 10 bases. V was clipped by 5 bases and J by 4 bases; unmatched bases: 6. Germline CDR1 and CDR2: SQVTM and ANQGSEA. This CDR3 spans 14 amino acids. The CDR3 DNA follows: TGCAGCGTTATGCTAGCGGGAGACGCAGATACGCAGTATTTT. It translates to CSVMLAGDADTQYF.

Ten or more counts support this clonotype. This rearrangement joins TRBV20-1 to TRBJ2-1; D is perhaps TRBD1 (5 bases). The germline CDR1 and CDR2 sequences are DFQATT and SNEGSKA (reference sequence). Trimming cost V 2 bases and J 0 bases, with 8 bases left between them. The CDR3 is 14 amino acids. The CDR3, as DNA: TGCAGTGCTAGATGGGGCGTCTCCTACAATGAGCAGTTCTTC. This sequence encodes CSARWGVSYNEQFF.